The rows below give T cell receptor beta chains drawn from one sample of a study of OX40 agonist ivuxolimab in advanced cancers. The method was immunoSEQ multiplex PCR; TCRdb's version includes in-frame clones alone and lacks a portion of them. The sample shows around 50,000 clones, 65% to 85% of them seen only once. The specimen comprised CD4+ or CD8+ T cells sorted from blood, sampled in a trial of the OX40 agonist ivuxolimab. These receptors came from an adult with an advanced solid tumor such as melanoma, head and neck, liver or kidney cancer. CDR3s include the opening cysteine and the closing phenylalanine or tryptophan. Each record gives: D gene, clone size, V gene, J gene, CDR3 DNA, CDR3 protein. D genes are given only for firm matches. The size field is filled for only some rows; it gives once, few, many or a size class.

d_gene: NA; abundance: NA; v_gene: TRBV6-6; j_gene: TRBJ1-4; CDR3nt: TGTGCCAGCAGTTTCGGGGCTAATGAAAAACTGTTTTTT; CDR3aa: CASSFGANEKLFF
d_gene: NA; abundance: NA; v_gene: TRBV15; j_gene: TRBJ2-1; CDR3nt: TGTGCCACCAGCAGAAAGCGGGCCACCTACAATGAGCAGTTCTTC; CDR3aa: CATSRKRATYNEQFF
d_gene: NA; abundance: NA; v_gene: TRBV28; j_gene: TRBJ1-4; CDR3nt: TGTGCCAGCAGTTCAGAATTTTCTGAAAAACTGTTTTTT; CDR3aa: CASSSEFSEKLFF
d_gene: TRBD1; abundance: once; v_gene: TRBV6-1; j_gene: TRBJ1-5; CDR3nt: TGTGGGACGGACAGGGTCAATCAGCCCCAGCATTTT; CDR3aa: CGTDRVNQPQHF
d_gene: NA; abundance: NA; v_gene: TRBV30; j_gene: TRBJ1-2; CDR3nt: TGTGCCTGGAGTGACAGGGTCGGAGGCTACACCTTC; CDR3aa: CAWSDRVGGYTF
d_gene: NA; abundance: NA; v_gene: TRBV6-5; j_gene: TRBJ1-2; CDR3nt: TGTGCCAGCAGTCTTACGGGTGGCTACACCTTC; CDR3aa: CASSLTGGYTF
d_gene: NA; abundance: few; v_gene: TRBV27; j_gene: TRBJ2-7; CDR3nt: TGTGCCAGCAACCCCTACAGAACCGAGCAGTACTTC; CDR3aa: CASNPYRTEQYF
d_gene: TRBD2; abundance: NA; v_gene: TRBV7-2; j_gene: TRBJ2-7; CDR3nt: TGTGCCAGCAGCTTATTACTAGCGGGAGGGCTAAAAGAGCAGTACTTC; CDR3aa: CASSLLLAGGLKEQYF
d_gene: TRBD2; abundance: NA; v_gene: TRBV19; j_gene: TRBJ2-1; CDR3nt: TGTGCCAGTAGTATTGCAGTAGCGGGGAGCCTTGAGCAGTTCTTC; CDR3aa: CASSIAVAGSLEQFF
d_gene: NA; abundance: NA; v_gene: TRBV27; j_gene: TRBJ2-1; CDR3nt: TGTGCCAGCAGTTCCCGGGACAATCTACGTCTGGAGCAGTTCTTC; CDR3aa: CASSSRDNLRLEQFF
d_gene: NA; abundance: NA; v_gene: TRBV4-2; j_gene: TRBJ2-2; CDR3nt: TGTGCCAGCAGCCCCCACCACGATTCGAACACCGGGGAGCTGTTTTTT; CDR3aa: CASSPHHDSNTGELFF
d_gene: TRBD1; abundance: NA; v_gene: TRBV27; j_gene: TRBJ2-7; CDR3nt: TGTGCCAGCGGACCAATCGTTCGGGGACAGGGTTACGAGCAGTACTTC; CDR3aa: CASGPIVRGQGYEQYF
d_gene: TRBD2; abundance: NA; v_gene: TRBV6-6; j_gene: TRBJ2-1; CDR3nt: TGTGCCAGCAGCCAGGCCGGGACTAGCGGAGACAATGAGCAGTTCTTC; CDR3aa: CASSQAGTSGDNEQFF
d_gene: NA; abundance: NA; v_gene: TRBV5-1; j_gene: TRBJ2-3; CDR3nt: TGCGCCAGCAGCCCCCCCGCGGGAATCACAGATACGCAGTATTTT; CDR3aa: CASSPPAGITDTQYF
d_gene: NA; abundance: NA; v_gene: TRBV27; j_gene: TRBJ2-2; CDR3nt: TGTGCCAGCAGTTTTGCCGGGGAGCTGTTTTTT; CDR3aa: CASSFAGELFF
d_gene: NA; abundance: NA; v_gene: TRBV6-1; j_gene: TRBJ2-1; CDR3nt: TGTGCCAGCAATCTGGAGAGGGGTATTTACAATGAGCAGTTCTTC; CDR3aa: CASNLERGIYNEQFF
d_gene: TRBD1; abundance: NA; v_gene: TRBV28; j_gene: TRBJ1-3; CDR3nt: TGTGCCAGCAGTTTATCATACTTGACAGGGAGGGGAAACACCATATATTTT; CDR3aa: CASSLSYLTGRGNTIYF
d_gene: NA; abundance: NA; v_gene: TRBV10-2; j_gene: TRBJ1-4; CDR3nt: TGCGCCAGCAGTGAGTCAGGGGACGGTAATGAAAAACTGTTTTTT; CDR3aa: CASSESGDGNEKLFF
d_gene: TRBD1; abundance: NA; v_gene: TRBV7-9; j_gene: TRBJ1-5; CDR3nt: TGTGCCAGCAGCACGGGACAGTATAGCAATCAGCCCCAGCATTTT; CDR3aa: CASSTGQYSNQPQHF
d_gene: NA; abundance: NA; v_gene: TRBV19; j_gene: TRBJ2-3; CDR3nt: TGTGCCAGCAAGGACAGCCACGGCACAGATACGCAGTATTTT; CDR3aa: CASKDSHGTDTQYF
d_gene: TRBD2; abundance: NA; v_gene: TRBV11-3; j_gene: TRBJ2-1; CDR3nt: TGTGCCAGCAGCACGACTAGCAGGGCTGAGCAGTTCTTC; CDR3aa: CASSTTSRAEQFF
d_gene: NA; abundance: NA; v_gene: TRBV19; j_gene: TRBJ1-3; CDR3nt: TGTGCCAGTAGTATGCCGCCTGCGGGGAGCTCTGGAAACACCATATATTTT; CDR3aa: CASSMPPAGSSGNTIYF
d_gene: TRBD1; abundance: NA; v_gene: TRBV23-1; j_gene: TRBJ1-1; CDR3nt: TGCGCCAGCACTCACAGGGGGATGAACACTGAAGCTTTCTTT; CDR3aa: CASTHRGMNTEAFF
d_gene: TRBD1; abundance: NA; v_gene: TRBV9; j_gene: TRBJ2-3; CDR3nt: TGTGCCAGCAGCGTCGGGACAGGGGCGACGGATACGCAGTATTTT; CDR3aa: CASSVGTGATDTQYF
d_gene: TRBD2; abundance: NA; v_gene: TRBV18; j_gene: TRBJ2-7; CDR3nt: TGTGCCAGCTCACCCTCAACTAGCGAAATCCTCGAGCAGTACTTC; CDR3aa: CASSPSTSEILEQYF
d_gene: NA; abundance: NA; v_gene: TRBV28; j_gene: TRBJ2-7; CDR3nt: TGTGTGTCCCGGGGGTTATCTTCCTACGAGCAGTACTTC; CDR3aa: CVSRGLSSYEQYF
d_gene: NA; abundance: NA; v_gene: TRBV7-6; j_gene: TRBJ2-2; CDR3nt: TGTGCCAGCAGCTTAGGGCACAAGGCCGGGGAGCTGTTTTTT; CDR3aa: CASSLGHKAGELFF
d_gene: TRBD1; abundance: NA; v_gene: TRBV19; j_gene: TRBJ1-1; CDR3nt: TGTGCCAGTAGTATAGTCCTAAGAGGGACAGGCCTGAACACTGAAGCTTTCTTT; CDR3aa: CASSIVLRGTGLNTEAFF
d_gene: NA; abundance: NA; v_gene: TRBV7-9; j_gene: TRBJ2-7; CDR3nt: TGTGCCAGCAGCTTATCCGGGATAGGGTCCTACGAGCAGTACTTC; CDR3aa: CASSLSGIGSYEQYF
d_gene: NA; abundance: NA; v_gene: TRBV27; j_gene: TRBJ1-5; CDR3nt: TGTGCCAGCAGAGCTCTGCCCCAGCATTTT; CDR3aa: CASRALPQHF
d_gene: TRBD2; abundance: NA; v_gene: TRBV28; j_gene: TRBJ2-1; CDR3nt: TGTGCCAGCAGTGAAAGTACTAGCGGGAGCAACGATGAGCAGTTCTTC; CDR3aa: CASSESTSGSNDEQFF
d_gene: NA; abundance: NA; v_gene: TRBV7-2; j_gene: TRBJ1-1; CDR3nt: TGTGCCAGCAGCCCCCAGGGTCCCGAAGCTTTCTTT; CDR3aa: CASSPQGPEAFF
d_gene: TRBD1; abundance: NA; v_gene: TRBV5-4; j_gene: TRBJ2-1; CDR3nt: TGTGCCAGCAGCCGAGACCGGGACAGAGAGAACAATGAGCAGTTCTTC; CDR3aa: CASSRDRDRENNEQFF
d_gene: NA; abundance: NA; v_gene: TRBV7-8; j_gene: TRBJ2-3; CDR3nt: TGTGCCAGCAGCTATTCAAATACGCAGTATTTT; CDR3aa: CASSYSNTQYF
d_gene: NA; abundance: NA; v_gene: TRBV30; j_gene: TRBJ2-6; CDR3nt: TGTGCCTGGAGTGTGACGAGCTCTGGGGCCAACGTCCTGACTTTC; CDR3aa: CAWSVTSSGANVLTF
d_gene: NA; abundance: NA; v_gene: TRBV27; j_gene: TRBJ2-2; CDR3nt: TGTGCCAGCAGTTTAGGACCGGGAGAGGACACCGGGGAGCTGTTTTTT; CDR3aa: CASSLGPGEDTGELFF
d_gene: TRBD1; abundance: NA; v_gene: TRBV23-1; j_gene: TRBJ1-4; CDR3nt: TGCGCCAGCAGTCAAACCCCGACAGGGGGGTGGGAAAAACTGTTTTTT; CDR3aa: CASSQTPTGGWEKLFF
d_gene: NA; abundance: NA; v_gene: TRBV2; j_gene: TRBJ2-7; CDR3nt: TGTGCCAGCAGGGCCGCGTGGGGGGAAACCTACGAGCAGTACTTC; CDR3aa: CASRAAWGETYEQYF
d_gene: TRBD2; abundance: NA; v_gene: TRBV7-9; j_gene: TRBJ2-3; CDR3nt: TGTGCCAGCAGCCCGGGACTAGCGGAATGGATAACAGATACGCAGTATTTT; CDR3aa: CASSPGLAEWITDTQYF
d_gene: TRBD2; abundance: NA; v_gene: TRBV6-6; j_gene: TRBJ2-1; CDR3nt: TGTGCCAGCAGTTTACTAGCGGGACCCGGTGAGCAGTTCTTC; CDR3aa: CASSLLAGPGEQFF
d_gene: NA; abundance: NA; v_gene: TRBV15; j_gene: TRBJ2-5; CDR3nt: TGTGCCACCAGCAGACAGGGGTCAGAGACCCAGTACTTC; CDR3aa: CATSRQGSETQYF
d_gene: TRBD1; abundance: NA; v_gene: TRBV28; j_gene: TRBJ1-2; CDR3nt: TGTGCCAGCAGTTTACCCCAGGGACAGGGGCCTGGCTACACCTTC; CDR3aa: CASSLPQGQGPGYTF
d_gene: NA; abundance: few; v_gene: TRBV28; j_gene: TRBJ2-7; CDR3nt: TGTGCCAGCAGCACTAACAGGGTATCCTACGAGCAGTACTTC; CDR3aa: CASSTNRVSYEQYF
d_gene: NA; abundance: NA; v_gene: TRBV5-6; j_gene: TRBJ2-7; CDR3nt: TGTGCCAGCAGCCGGGGACAAGGTGTGGAGCAGTACTTC; CDR3aa: CASSRGQGVEQYF
d_gene: NA; abundance: NA; v_gene: TRBV28; j_gene: TRBJ1-1; CDR3nt: TGTGCCAGCACCCGGCTTCAGGGCGGGGGAGCTTTCTTT; CDR3aa: CASTRLQGGGAFF
d_gene: TRBD1; abundance: medium-sized; v_gene: TRBV6-1; j_gene: TRBJ1-5; CDR3nt: TGTGCCAGCAGCGACGGACAGGGGAGAAGTCAGCCCCAGCATTTT; CDR3aa: CASSDGQGRSQPQHF
d_gene: NA; abundance: NA; v_gene: TRBV19; j_gene: TRBJ2-7; CDR3nt: TGTGCCAGTAGTATACGACAGGAGTCAGCATCCTACGAGCAGTACTTC; CDR3aa: CASSIRQESASYEQYF
d_gene: NA; abundance: NA; v_gene: TRBV19; j_gene: TRBJ1-1; CDR3nt: TGTGCCAGTACCGCCCAGGAGGCAGGGGAGAACACTGAAGCTTTCTTT; CDR3aa: CASTAQEAGENTEAFF
d_gene: NA; abundance: NA; v_gene: TRBV18; j_gene: TRBJ1-1; CDR3nt: TGTGCCAGCTCACCAAATCATGGCGGAGATCTAGGAGCTTTCTTT; CDR3aa: CASSPNHGGDLGAFF
d_gene: NA; abundance: NA; v_gene: TRBV6-5; j_gene: TRBJ2-2; CDR3nt: TGTGCCAGCACCAGACACAACACCGGGGAGCTGTTTTTT; CDR3aa: CASTRHNTGELFF
d_gene: TRBD1; abundance: NA; v_gene: TRBV5-4; j_gene: TRBJ1-2; CDR3nt: TGTGCCAGCAGCTGGCACAGGGGAAGCTATGGCTACACCTTC; CDR3aa: CASSWHRGSYGYTF
d_gene: NA; abundance: NA; v_gene: TRBV6-1; j_gene: TRBJ1-1; CDR3nt: TGTGCCAGCAGTGAAGCTCAGGGTGAGGCTGAAGCTTTCTTT; CDR3aa: CASSEAQGEAEAFF
d_gene: TRBD1; abundance: NA; v_gene: TRBV4-1; j_gene: TRBJ1-5; CDR3nt: TGCGCCAGTTCCCAGAGAGCCGGACAGGGGGTTACGAGCAATCAGCCCCAGCATTTT; CDR3aa: CASSQRAGQGVTSNQPQHF
d_gene: NA; abundance: NA; v_gene: TRBV5-1; j_gene: TRBJ2-1; CDR3nt: TGCGCCAGCACGCGCTCCTCCTTTGGACTCCACAATGAGCAGTTCTTC; CDR3aa: CASTRSSFGLHNEQFF
d_gene: NA; abundance: NA; v_gene: TRBV10-3; j_gene: TRBJ2-7; CDR3nt: TGTGCCATCAGTGAGGTACAGGGTGCCTACGAGCAGTACTTC; CDR3aa: CAISEVQGAYEQYF
d_gene: NA; abundance: NA; v_gene: TRBV19; j_gene: TRBJ1-1; CDR3nt: TGTGCCAGTAGTATGCCACTCGGAAGTGGCACTGAAGCTTTCTTT; CDR3aa: CASSMPLGSGTEAFF